Shown below are 11 T cell receptor beta chains from a single sample sequenced in a study of shared clonotypes between healthy human individuals. Clones were sequenced by immunoSEQ multiplex PCR, and TCRdb holds only the in-frame ones, with some missing. There are about 960,000 clones in the sample; about 80% occur only once, and around 1.4% lies in the top ten. Sequencing was done on a sample of memory CD4+ T cells sorted from blood. The subset is: CD45RA-negative fraction. The receptors were gathered from a man aged 18 to 35 in good health.

The rearrangement uses TRBV30 and TRBJ2-3; 8 bases match TRBD2. The V gene's germline CDR1 is GTSNPN and CDR2 SVGIG (reference sequence). V was pared by 6 bases and J by 0 bases, with 2 bases of the junction left unmatched. This CDR3 region has 13 residues. The CDR3 loop reads CACAGGSTDTQYF. The DNA of the CDR3 is TGTGCCTGCGCGGGGGGAAGCACAGATACGCAGTATTTT. Filled out from reference TRBV30 and TRBJ2-3, the complete variable domain reads SQTIHQWPATLVQPVGSPLSLECTVEGTSNPNLYWYRQAAGRGLQLLFYSVGIGQISSEVPQNLSASRPQDRQFILSSKKLLLSDSGFYLCACAGGSTDTQYFGPGTRLTVL.

This chain uses TRBV7-9 with TRBJ2-7; 7 bases agree with TRBD1. The germline V gene encodes CDR1 SEHNR and CDR2 FQNEAQ (reference sequence). The CDR3 has 16 amino acids. J was trimmed by 0 bases and V by 1 base; bases with no gene match: 6. CDR3 sequence reads: CASSLEETGNSYEQYF. In DNA form, the CDR3 reads TGTGCCAGCAGCTTAGAGGAGACAGGGAACTCCTACGAGCAGTACTTC.

The chain has TRBV2 and TRBJ2-3, with 11 bases lining up with TRBD2. The V gene's germline CDR1 is SNHLY and CDR2 FYNNEI. V was clipped by 6 bases and J by 1 base; unmatched bases: 3. This CDR3 is 15 amino acids long. The CDR3: CASRTSGVGTDTQYF. The DNA for the CDR3 is TGTGCCAGCAGGACTAGCGGGGTGGGCACAGATACGCAGTATTTT.

The rearrangement links TRBV6-5 to TRBJ1-3; the D gene is possibly TRBD1 (5 bases). Germline lookup yields CDR1 MNHEY and CDR2 SVGAGI. CDR3 length equals 14 residues. With 2 bases removed from V and 4 bases from J, the gap between germline ends came to 9 bases. The CDR3 DNA is TGTGCCAGCAGTTACGAGACAGCGGGAAACACCATATATTTT. This gives the protein CASSYETAGNTIYF.

The chain couples TRBV5-5 to TRBJ1-2, with TRBD1 as a possible D gene (5 bases). Trimming took off 0 bases at V and 8 bases at J, with 14 bases between the two ends. The CDR3 runs to 14 residues. CDR1 and CDR2 (germline): SGHKS, YYEKEE (reference sequence). The CDR3 is CASSLDGTFNGYTF. The CDR3 region has the DNA TGTGCCAGCAGCTTGGACGGGACCTTCAACGGCTACACCTTC.

As DNA, the CDR3 is TGTGCCAGCAGCTTAGTGGAAAACACCGGGGAGCTGTTTTTT. Amino acids: CASSLVENTGELFF. This chain joins TRBV7-9 and TRBJ2-2; no clear D. The CDR3 runs 14 residues. V was trimmed by 1 base and J by 2 bases, leaving 5 bases between them. Germline CDR1 SEHNR, CDR2 FQNEAQ (reference sequence).

The rearrangement links TRBV5-1 to TRBJ1-1, with D uncertain. The germline gives CDR1 SGHRS, CDR2 YFSETQ. The CDR3 is 16 amino acids. The V and J ends lost 0 bases and 2 bases respectively, with 14 bases between them. CDR3 nucleotides: TGCGCCAGCAGCTTGGAGGGCTACAGACCAAACACTGAAGCTTTCTTT. Encoded protein: CASSLEGYRPNTEAFF.

The chain has TRBV27 and TRBJ2-7, with D perhaps matching TRBD1 (5 bases). This CDR3 has 14 residues. Deletions cut 6 bases from V and 2 bases from J, with 14 bases between. Germline-derived CDR1 and CDR2 are MNHEY and SMNVEV (reference sequence). Here the CDR3 DNA reads TGTGCCAGCAGGGTAGGATGGGGCCCCTACGAGCAGTACTTC. Translated, it gives CASRVGWGPYEQYF.

The CDR3 reads CASSEGPNNSPLHF. The CDR3 nucleotides are TGTGCCAGTAGTGAGGGACCTAATAATTCACCCCTCCACTTT. The chain has TRBV19 and TRBJ1-6; TRBD1 is a possible D gene (5 bases). The germline CDR1 and CDR2 sequences are LNHDA and SQIVND (reference sequence). V lost 5 bases and J 5 bases, leaving 10 bases between the germline ends. The CDR3 is made up of 14 amino acids.

The chain is built from TRBV28 and TRBJ1-2, with 7 bases aligning to TRBD1. CDR3 length: 19 amino acids. Unmatched junction bases numbered 18, after V lost 5 bases and J lost 0 bases. The germline CDR1 and CDR2 sequences are MDHEN and SYDVKM. The CDR3 nucleotides read TGTGCCAGCAGTCCAAATACAGGGGCCGGCTATTCATCTAACTATGGCTACACCTTC. Protein product: CASSPNTGAGYSSNYGYTF.

The rearrangement uses TRBV11-2 and TRBJ1-2, with 7 bases matching TRBD1. The germline CDR1 and CDR2 sequences are SGHAT and FQNNGV. The trim removed 5 bases at V and 2 bases at J, leaving 2 bases unmatched. The CDR3 has 13 amino acids. The CDR3 DNA is TGTGCCAGCAGCATGGACAGGAACTATGGCTACACCTTC. Its protein is CASSMDRNYGYTF. The variable domain in full, completed from reference TRBV11-2 and TRBJ1-2, reads EAGVAQSPRYKIIEKRQSVAFWCNPISGHATLYWYQQILGQGPKLLIQFQNNGVVDDSQLPKDRFSAERLKGVDSTLKIQPAKLEDSAVYLCASSMDRNYGYTFGSGTRLTVV.